This TCR beta chain originates from a study of cytomegalovirus exposure and HLA in healthy donors. With 60 Vbeta and 13 Jbeta primers, the PCR was carried out. The assay was immunoSEQ multiplex PCR, and TCRdb's table has in-frame clones only and misses some. In total, the table holds 110,000 to 150,000 clones. V lost 4 bases and J lost 6; bases outside the gene matches: 10. The germline V gene encodes CDR1 SGHDT and CDR2 YYEEEE. CDR3 length: 15 amino acids. This TCR was sampled from a woman between 18 and 30 years old in good health and CMV-seronegative. This chain joins TRBV5-6 and TRBJ2-3, with 8 bases that match TRBD2. The sample was PBMCs. The CDR3 sequence is CASSPPGGRWDTQYF. In nucleotides, the CDR3 is TGTGCCAGCAGCCCTCCGGGCGGGAGGTGGGATACGCAGTATTTT. The entire variable domain, with the rest obtained from reference TRBV5-6 and TRBJ2-3, is as follows: DAGVTQSPTHLIKTRGQQVTLRCSPKSGHDTVSWYQQALGQGPQFIFQYYEEEERQRGNFPDRFSGHQFPNYSSELNVNALLLGDSALYLCASSPPGGRWDTQYFGPGTRLTVL.